This TCR beta chain is drawn from a study of OX40 agonist ivuxolimab in advanced cancers. Generated by immunoSEQ multiplex PCR, the TCRdb table keeps only in-frame clones and is missing some. The profile shows some 15,000 clones, about 89% of them singletons. Germline CDR1 and CDR2: SEHNR and FQNEAQ (reference sequence). Trimming took 0 bases from V and 4 from J, leaving 15 bases between them. The CDR3 has 16 amino acids. The rearrangement joins TRBV7-9 to TRBJ1-2; D perhaps matches TRBD1 (6 bases). This TCR came from an adult with an advanced solid tumor such as melanoma, head and neck, liver or kidney cancer. The sample was CD4+ or CD8+ T cells sorted from blood, taken in a trial of the OX40 agonist ivuxolimab. The CDR3 reads CASSLAPGVTGYGYTF. The DNA of the CDR3 is TGTGCCAGCAGCTTAGCCCCAGGGGTGACTGGCTATGGCTACACCTTC.